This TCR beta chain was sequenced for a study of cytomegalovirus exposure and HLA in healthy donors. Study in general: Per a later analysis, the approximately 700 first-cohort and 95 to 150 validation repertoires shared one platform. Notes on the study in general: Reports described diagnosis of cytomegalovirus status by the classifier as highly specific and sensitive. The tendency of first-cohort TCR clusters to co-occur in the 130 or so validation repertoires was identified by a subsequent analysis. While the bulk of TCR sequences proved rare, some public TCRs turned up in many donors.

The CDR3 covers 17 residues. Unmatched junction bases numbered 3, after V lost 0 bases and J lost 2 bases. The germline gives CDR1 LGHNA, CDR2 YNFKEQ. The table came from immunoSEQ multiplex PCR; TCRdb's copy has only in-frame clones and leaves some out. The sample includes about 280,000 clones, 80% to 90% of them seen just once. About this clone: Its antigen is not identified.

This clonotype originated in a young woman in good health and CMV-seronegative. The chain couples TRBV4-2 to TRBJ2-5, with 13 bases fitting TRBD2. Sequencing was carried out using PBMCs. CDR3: CASSQDLTSGGQETQYF. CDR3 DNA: TGTGCCAGCAGCCAAGATTTGACTAGCGGGGGGCAAGAGACCCAGTACTTC.